One sample yielded the 30 T cell receptor beta chains listed below, sequenced in a study of shared clonotypes between healthy human individuals. The assay was immunoSEQ multiplex PCR, and TCRdb's table has in-frame clones only and misses some. The data contain over a million clones, 96% of them singletons. Sequencing was carried out using naive CD4+ T cells sorted from blood. The sample's subset: CD45RA+ positively selected. Receptors were obtained from a man younger than 40 in good health.

This chain joins TRBV11-3 and TRBJ2-1, with TRBD1 as a possible D gene (5 bases). V was pared by 4 bases and J by 7 bases, with 14 bases between. The CDR3 length is 14 residues. Germline assignment: CDR1 SGHNT and CDR2 YENEEA. CDR3 loop: CASSSPTGVNEQFF. DNA for the CDR3: TGTGCCAGCAGCTCCCCCACAGGTGTGAATGAGCAGTTCTTC.

This clone showed up just once. The rearrangement uses TRBV5-4 and TRBJ2-7; D possibly corresponds to TRBD2 (6 bases). V shed 1 base and J shed 0 bases, with 11 bases lying between them. Germline CDR1 reads SGHNT; CDR2 reads YYREEE (reference sequence). The CDR3 sequence is 15 residues long. The CDR3 DNA reads TGTGCCAGCAGCTTGTTCGGGGGAGCCTCCTACGAGCAGTACTTC. Its translation is CASSLFGGASYEQYF.

The CDR3 sequence: CAISGPGLPNQETQYF. The CDR3 nucleotides are TGTGCCATCAGTGGTCCGGGACTACCAAACCAAGAGACCCAGTACTTC. This chain joins TRBV10-3 and TRBJ2-5; 7 nucleotides agree with TRBD2. The CDR3 loop spans 16 amino acids. The germline CDR1 and CDR2 sequences are ENHRY and SYGVKD. Germline trimming cut 4 bases from V and 0 bases from J; bases unmatched to any gene: 8.

DNA of the CDR3: TGTGCCACCAGCAGAGACCCGGGGACCGCCGGGGAGCTGTTTTTT. Amino acids: CATSRDPGTAGELFF. This rearrangement joins TRBV15 to TRBJ2-2; perhaps D is TRBD1 or TRBD2 (5 bases each). The CDR3 sequence is 15 residues long. Germline V lookup: CDR1 LNHNV, CDR2 YYDKDF (reference sequence). The V gene lost 0 bases and the J gene lost 6 bases, with 11 bases spanning the gap. Supplemented by reference TRBV15 and TRBJ2-2, the full variable domain reads DAMVIQNPRYQVTQFGKPVTLSCSQTLNHNVMYWYQQKSSQAPKLLFHYYDKDFNNEADTPDNFQSRRPNTSFCFLDIRSPGLGDTAMYLCATSRDPGTAGELFFGEGSRLTVL.

This chain connects TRBV11-3 to TRBJ2-3; the D is unclear. The V gene's germline CDR1 is SGHNT and CDR2 YENEEA. V was cut by 4 bases and J by 0 bases, with 8 bases left in between. The CDR3 has 14 residues. Here the CDR3 reads CASSSTASTDTQYF. The CDR3 nucleotides read TGTGCCAGCAGCTCGACTGCTAGCACAGATACGCAGTATTTT.

This clone was detected once. The chain joins TRBV28 to TRBJ1-4; 7 bases match TRBD1. This CDR3 region has 11 residues. V lost 6 bases, J lost 13 bases, and 5 bases stayed unmatched. Germline CDR1 reads MDHEN; CDR2 reads SYDVKM. CDR3 residues: CASSSTGVLFF. The CDR3 nucleotides are TGTGCCAGCAGCTCTACAGGGGTACTGTTTTTT.

On this clone itself: The same CDR3 also results from other DNA sequences found in this sample. V is TRBV28 and J is TRBJ1-2, with 9 bases fitting TRBD1. J gave up 8 bases and V 6 bases, and 7 bases lay outside the gene matches. The CDR3 consists of 13 residues. Germline CDR1 MDHEN, CDR2 SYDVKM. The CDR3 sequence: CASSLPGQGGYTF. The CDR3 DNA follows: TGTGCCAGCAGCCTCCCGGGACAGGGAGGCTACACCTTC.

The rearrangement links TRBV7-8 to TRBJ1-1; 8 bases fit TRBD1. CDR1 SGHVS and CDR2 FQNEAQ come from the germline V gene. CDR3 size: 13 residues. The V and J ends lost 4 bases and 10 bases, in that order; junction bases with no gene match: 8. The CDR3, as DNA: TGTGCCAGCAGCTCCGCAGGGGGCGGCGGAGCTTTCTTT. This codes for CASSSAGGGGAFF.

The chain has TRBV23-1 and TRBJ1-1, with D unclear. TRBV23-1 has ORF status, its function being uncertain. The CDR3 runs to 15 residues. V lost 4 bases to trimming and J lost 3 bases, with 15 bases between them. The CDR3 nucleotides are TGCGCCAGCAGTCCCCTCCCCGGGTGGGACACTGAAGCTTTCTTT. This gives the protein CASSPLPGWDTEAFF.

The CDR3 region is CASSRDRANYGYTF. Written as DNA, the CDR3 is TGTGCCAGCAGCCGGGACAGAGCTAACTATGGCTACACCTTC. This chain connects TRBV28 to TRBJ1-2; 7 bases agree with TRBD1. The CDR3 covers 14 residues. Germline V gene sequence: CDR1 MDHEN, CDR2 SYDVKM. V lost 6 bases to trimming and J lost 0 bases; unmatched junction nucleotides: 4.

J is TRBJ2-2 and V is TRBV5-8; perhaps TRBD1 as D (6 bases). This CDR3 has 17 amino acids. Germline V gene sequence: CDR1 SGHTS, CDR2 YDEGEE. Trimming stripped 2 bases from V and 2 bases from J, with 16 bases between. CDR3 protein: CASSLSRGTFNTGELFF. CDR3 bases: TGTGCCAGCAGCTTAAGCAGGGGAACATTCAACACCGGGGAGCTGTTTTTT. Drawing the rest from reference TRBV5-8 and TRBJ2-2, the complete variable domain is EAGVTQSPTHLIKTRGQQATLRCSPISGHTSVYWYQQALGLGLQFLLWYDEGEERNRGNFPPRFSGRQFPNYSSELNVNALELEDSALYLCASSLSRGTFNTGELFFGEGSRLTVL.

Worth noting for this clone: The identical CDR3 is also encoded by other nucleotide sequences in the sample. The rearrangement joins TRBV19 to TRBJ2-6, with a tentative D call TRBD1 (5 bases). Trimming removed 3 bases from V and 0 bases from J, with 6 bases in between. The CDR3 has 15 amino acids. CDR1 LNHDA and CDR2 SQIVND come from the germline V gene (reference sequence). The CDR3 DNA follows: TGTGCCAGTAGTATCCAGGGCTCTGGGGCCAACGTCCTGACTTTC. It yields the protein CASSIQGSGANVLTF. Full variable domain (remainder filled in from reference TRBV19 and TRBJ2-6): DGGITQSPKYLFRKEGQNVTLSCEQNLNHDAMYWYRQDPGQGLRLIYYSQIVNDFQKGDIAEGYSVSREKKESFPLTVTSAQKNPTAFYLCASSIQGSGANVLTFGAGSRLTVL.

V and J are TRBV11-2 and TRBJ1-1; D unclear. The CDR3 loop spans 15 amino acids. Germline CDR1 and CDR2: SGHAT and FQNNGV. Between the trimmed V and J ends, which lost 0 bases and 0 bases, there was a span of 8 bases. The CDR3 DNA reads as TGTGCCAGCAGCTTAGATAACGGGTTGAACACTGAAGCTTTCTTT. It specifies CASSLDNGLNTEAFF.

The chain joins TRBV7-2 to TRBJ1-5, with D perhaps TRBD1 (5 bases). V was pared by 5 bases and J by 0 bases, with 11 bases between. CDR1 is SGHTA, CDR2 FQGNSA, per germline. There are 15 residues in the CDR3. This CDR3 reads CASSPRGYSNQPQHF. CDR3 nucleotides: TGTGCCAGCAGCCCCCGGGGGTATAGCAATCAGCCCCAGCATTTT.

This rearrangement joins TRBV5-1 to TRBJ1-5; no clear D gene. The CDR3 covers 13 residues. In germline, CDR1 is SGHRS, CDR2 YFSETQ. V lost 4 bases and J 3 bases, leaving 8 bases between the germline ends. Written as DNA, the CDR3 is TGCGCCAGCAGCCGAGGAGACAATCAGCCCCAGCATTTT. This sequence encodes CASSRGDNQPQHF.

A single count supports this clone. The rearrangement uses TRBV11-3 and TRBJ2-7, with D unresolved. Germline loops: CDR1 SGHNT, CDR2 YENEEA. This CDR3 has 15 residues. The V end was cut by 5 bases, the J end by 0 bases, with 14 bases between. The CDR3 DNA reads as TGTGCCAGCAGCCCCGGCGGACCCTCCTCCTACGAGCAGTACTTC. Its protein product is CASSPGGPSSYEQYF.

The chain links TRBV28 to TRBJ2-2, with unresolved D. This CDR3 has 16 residues. Germline V gives CDR1 MDHEN, CDR2 SYDVKM. V was pared by 1 base and J by 0 bases, with 9 bases between. The CDR3 DNA reads TGTGCCAGCAGTTTATTAGGAGATTCGAACACCGGGGAGCTGTTTTTT. As protein: CASSLLGDSNTGELFF.

This chain links TRBV5-1 with TRBJ2-7; 9 bases line up with TRBD2. Trimming at V came to 2 bases and at J to 2 bases, leaving 5 bases not matched to a gene. The CDR3 is made up of 15 amino acids. Germline V gene data show CDR1 as SGHRS and CDR2 as YFSETQ. CDR3 region: CASSFGTSPTYEQYF. The CDR3 bases are TGCGCCAGCAGCTTTGGGACTAGCCCGACCTACGAGCAGTACTTC.

The chain joins TRBV18 to TRBJ2-1; 8 bases fit TRBD2. V gave up 0 bases and J gave up 5 bases; unmatched junction bases: 6. The germline V gene encodes CDR1 KGHSH and CDR2 LQKENI. CDR3 size: 16 residues. The CDR3 region is CASSPPRGTRNNEQFF. For the CDR3, the DNA is TGTGCCAGCTCACCACCTCGCGGGACTAGAAACAATGAGCAGTTCTTC.

This chain joins TRBV7-3 and TRBJ2-1; 9 bases fit TRBD1. The CDR3 sequence is 15 residues long. Trimming at V came to 7 bases and at J to 6 bases, leaving 10 bases not matched to a gene. Germline lookup yields CDR1 SGHTA and CDR2 FQGTGA. The CDR3 here is CASTTGGANFNEQFF. The CDR3 bases are TGTGCCAGCACCACAGGGGGCGCGAACTTCAATGAGCAGTTCTTC.

The chain uses TRBV27 and TRBJ2-3; 8 nucleotides match TRBD1. Germline loops: CDR1 MNHEY, CDR2 SMNVEV (reference sequence). This CDR3 comprises 14 residues. Trimming cost V 4 bases and J 2 bases; bases outside gene matches: 2. Here the CDR3 reads CASSYRGDTDTQYF. The DNA for the CDR3 is TGTGCCAGCAGTTACAGGGGGGACACAGATACGCAGTATTTT.

This clone was observed a single time. The chain combines TRBV9 with TRBJ2-7; 14 positions match TRBD2. V dropped 0 bases and J dropped 4; count of bases not matched to a gene: 3. Germline V lookup: CDR1 SGDLS, CDR2 YYNGEE. CDR3 length: 16 amino acids. CDR3 residues: CASSVAGLAGVYEQYF. The CDR3, as DNA: TGTGCCAGCAGCGTAGCGGGACTAGCGGGAGTTTACGAGCAGTACTTC.

This clone was observed a single time. The chain recombines TRBV5-6 with TRBJ2-3, with 7 nucleotides matching TRBD2. The CDR3 is 18 amino acids. Unmatched junction bases numbered 17, after V lost 3 bases and J lost 4 bases. Germline loops: CDR1 SGHDT, CDR2 YYEEEE. CDR3 region: CASSWRGSQLLAADTQYF. The CDR3 nucleotides read TGTGCCAGCAGCTGGCGGGGGAGCCAATTATTAGCCGCAGATACGCAGTATTTT.

The rearrangement links TRBV5-1 to TRBJ2-5, with a tentative D call TRBD1 (6 bases). Trimming took off 4 bases at V and 3 bases at J, with 13 bases between the two ends. The CDR3 runs 14 residues. The germline gives CDR1 SGHRS, CDR2 YFSETQ. The CDR3 region is CASSSTGTKETQYF. The CDR3, as DNA: TGCGCCAGCAGCAGTACAGGGACGAAAGAGACCCAGTACTTC.

The chain uses TRBV28 and TRBJ1-4; 11 bases line up with TRBD1. This CDR3 region has 19 residues. From germline, CDR1 is MDHEN and CDR2 SYDVKM. V was pared by 5 bases and J by 3 bases, with 14 bases of the junction left unmatched. The CDR3: CASSAPGQGVYRANEKLFF. CDR3 DNA: TGTGCCAGCAGTGCGCCGGGACAGGGGGTTTATAGGGCTAATGAAAAACTGTTTTTT. The whole variable domain, filled in from reference TRBV28 and TRBJ1-4, reads DVKVTQSSRYLVKRTGEKVFLECVQDMDHENMFWYRQDPGLGLRLIYFSYDVKMKEKGDIPEGYSVSREKKERFSLILESASTNQTSMYLCASSAPGQGVYRANEKLFFGSGTQLSVL.

The CDR3 DNA reads TGTGCCAGCACAAGGTACGTGGACAATGAGCAGTTCTTC. This sequence encodes CASTRYVDNEQFF. The chain is built from TRBV6-6 and TRBJ2-1; D ambiguous. Trimming pared 7 bases from V and 5 bases from J, leaving 12 bases between. The CDR3 contains 13 residues. The germline CDR1 and CDR2 sequences are MNHNY and SVGAGI (reference sequence).

This clone was seen once. The chain links TRBV13 to TRBJ1-3; D ambiguous. V lost 5 bases, J lost 0 bases, and 8 bases lay in between. The CDR3 totals 14 residues. Germline CDR1 and CDR2: PRHDT and FYEKMQ (reference sequence). The CDR3 region is CASSGSDSGNTIYF. CDR3 DNA sequence: TGTGCCAGCAGCGGGTCAGACTCTGGAAACACCATATATTTT.

The V call is TRBV6-5, the J call TRBJ1-2; 9 bases fit TRBD1. In germline, CDR1 is MNHEY, CDR2 SVGAGI. The CDR3 loop spans 14 amino acids. The junction had 4 bases not matched to a gene; V was cut back by 6 bases and J by 2 bases. This CDR3 reads CASRPDRGNYGYTF. The CDR3 bases are TGTGCCAGCAGACCCGACAGGGGGAACTATGGCTACACCTTC.

The chain couples TRBV9 to TRBJ1-1; D may be TRBD1 (5 bases). V dropped 0 bases and J dropped 5 bases, with 14 bases sitting between them. The CDR3 covers 15 residues. The germline gives CDR1 SGDLS, CDR2 YYNGEE. The CDR3 here is CASSVAGSTTTEAFF. The CDR3 DNA follows: TGTGCCAGCAGCGTAGCAGGGAGTACTACTACTGAAGCTTTCTTT.

This sequence joins TRBV7-6 and TRBJ2-1; a weak D match, TRBD2 (7 bases). Germline V gene sequence: CDR1 SGHVS, CDR2 FNYEAQ. V was clipped by 4 bases and J by 4 bases, with 26 bases between them. CDR3 length equals 19 residues. CDR3 DNA sequence: TGTGCCAGCAGCTCCACCACGAGGTGGGGGGGCGACTCTTACAATGAGCAGTTCTTC. Its translation is CASSSTTRWGGDSYNEQFF.